This TCR beta chain was identified in a study of blood T cell repertoires in COVID-19 (TCRdb year 2020). In the study overall: Samples covering the acute and convalescent phases of COVID-19 were provided by collaborators in the United States, Italy and Spain. The repertoires were made available in a free public database intended to serve as a resource for research on the immune response to SARS-CoV-2. A de-identified subject ID, COVID-19 status, age in years and sex were almost always included in the sample metadata. Deeply sampled blood TCRbeta repertoires from subjects exposed to, actively infected with, or recovered from COVID-19 were included in the dataset. The prospective study material was composed of cDNA or gDNA derived from T cells, B-cell-depleted T cells, or PBMCs. The samples were drawn from two sources: the first 160 participants of the ongoing ImmuneRACE study, and fewer than 1,500 subjects contributed by 6 global collaborators. Where available, HLA class I and class II types were obtained from metadata supplied by the sample provider rather than from assay-based typing. What the study reported, not specific to this receptor: How much clinical and demographic metadata was included differed by source and by participant, and the metadata was provided uncurated.

The collaborating institutions used their own protocols to collect whole blood in K2EDTA tubes. For TCRbeta analysis, collaborators shipped samples in one of three forms: frozen whole blood, isolated PBMCs, or DNA extracted from either of those sample types. TCRbeta CDR3 regions were amplified from genomic DNA using the immunoSEQ Assay, a bias-controlled multiplex PCR. Per the authors' processing: Within the assay, amplification of reference gene primers was used to estimate how many nucleated cells each sample contained. Sequence reads were collapsed and filtered to measure the absolute abundance of every unique TCRbeta CDR3 rearrangement. For each sample, productive Simpson clonality was calculated as the square root of Simpson's diversity index over productive rearrangements. What TCRdb holds here is the immuneACCESS table cut down to in-frame rearrangements. Part of the clones is not present; checked against another copy, under half of the missing clones reflect an unresolved V gene, and the others are unexplained. V, J and clone size were drawn from that table, and D and trimming were deduced from the DNA. This sample holds approximately 160,000 clones; approximately 88% were observed only once. The ten biggest clones cover roughly 2.9% of the sample.

To note about this clone: What antigen it recognizes has not been identified. Base quality data are lacking; no much larger clone is found one base away.

Trimming removed 2 bases from V and 2 bases from J, leaving 9 bases between the germline ends. The CDR3 runs 14 amino acids, cysteine and phenylalanine included. Solely the CDR3 DNA is kept, with 42 bases framed from the first base. CDR1 SEHNR and CDR2 FQNEAQ are derived from the germline V gene (reference sequence). The source of this sequence is a woman aged 55-69 years with acute or convalescent COVID-19. The sequenced sample was peripheral blood. Recombination connected TRBV7-9 to TRBJ1-2; D gene: possibly TRBD1, on 5 matching bases. The nucleotide sequence is TGTGCCAGCAGCTTAACAGGCACGAACTATGGCTACACCTTC. This sequence encodes CASSLTGTNYGYTF.